One sample yielded the 25 T cell receptor beta chains listed below, sequenced in a study of T cells in Graves' hyperthyroidism and ophthalmopathy. Amplified TCR beta CDR3 regions came from RNA transcripts. Initially, a first-round RT-PCR of the TCR CDR3 employed the HTBI primer set. Each CDR3 protein gets one entry after TCRdb re-called the multiplex PCR reads with MiXCR. This table has about 610,000 distinct CDR3 sequences, under 15% appearing once. Specimen: blood. The source of these receptors is a woman between 40 and 50 years old with Graves' ophthalmopathy.

This clonotype was counted at least ten times. This chain joins TRBV4-1 and TRBJ1-2; unclear D gene. Germline values: CDR1 MGHRA, CDR2 YSYEKL. V was pared by 6 bases and J by 0 bases, with 11 bases between. The CDR3 totals 14 residues. The CDR3 region has the DNA TGCGCCAGCAGACACAGCGGTGCTAACTATGGCTACACCTTC. This encodes CASRHSGANYGYTF.

This clonotype was detected ten times or more. The J gene is TRBJ2-7, the V gene TRBV20-1, with 11 bases matching TRBD2. Germline lookup yields CDR1 DFQATT and CDR2 SNEGSKA (reference sequence). Unmatched junction bases numbered 12, after V lost 7 bases and J lost 7 bases. CDR3 length: 14 amino acids. The CDR3 nucleotides read TGCAGTGGTCATAGCGGGAGGGCCCTCGAGGAGCAGTACTTC. Its protein is CSGHSGRALEEQYF.

This clonotype has ten or more counts. This sequence joins TRBV6-5 and TRBJ2-5; TRBD2 matches 11 bases. The CDR3 contains 16 residues. V was clipped by 5 bases and J by 4 bases; unmatched bases: 9. Germline V gene data show CDR1 as MNHEY and CDR2 as SVGAGI. This chain's CDR3 is CASSASTSGNVETQYF. CDR3 bases: TGTGCCAGCAGTGCCTCGACTAGCGGGAATGTAGAGACCCAGTACTTC.

The table lists this clonotype with many counts. The chain has TRBV27 and TRBJ1-5; D is unclear. Germline CDR1 is MNHEY and CDR2 is SMNVEV (reference sequence). The CDR3 is 13 residues long. With 0 bases removed from V and 5 bases from J, the gap between germline ends came to 5 bases. The CDR3 is CASSLSRYQPQHF. The CDR3 nucleotides are TGTGCCAGCAGTTTATCCAGGTATCAGCCCCAGCATTTT.

This clonotype was observed at least ten times. The gene calls are TRBV28 and TRBJ1-1; D remains ambiguous. Trimming removed 9 bases from V and 1 base from J, with 9 bases in between. CDR1 is MDHEN and CDR2 is SYDVKM in the germline V gene. This CDR3 is built from 12 residues. CDR3 bases: TGTGCCAGTGTACGGGGGAACACTGAAGCTTTCTTT. Its translation: CASVRGNTEAFF.

This clonotype has at least ten counts. The CDR3 DNA is TGTGCCAGCAGCTTATCCGGACTTAGCTCCTACGAGCAGTACTTC. Protein product: CASSLSGLSSYEQYF. The chain links TRBV7-8 to TRBJ2-7, with D tentatively TRBD2 (5 bases). This CDR3 has 15 residues. Trimming stripped 2 bases from V and 0 bases from J, with 11 bases between. Germline-derived CDR1 and CDR2 are SGHVS and FQNEAQ. Full variable domain (outside the CDR3, taken from reference TRBV7-8 and TRBJ2-7): GAGVSQSPRYKVAKRGQDVALRCDPISGHVSLFWYQQALGQGPEFLTYFQNEAQLDKSGLPSDRFFAERPEGSVSTLKIQRTQQEDSAVYLCASSLSGLSSYEQYFGPGTRLTVT.

A remark on this clonotype: With a much larger clone just one base away, this may be a read error. The chain links TRBV7-2 to TRBJ2-7; no clear D. Between the trimmed V and J ends, which lost 5 bases and 6 bases, there was a span of 11 bases. In germline, CDR1 is SGHTA, CDR2 FQGNSA. This CDR3 comprises 12 residues. CDR3 sequence reads: CASSPLMAEQYF. The CDR3 DNA is TGTGCCAGCAGCCCCCTGATGGCCGAGCAGTACTTC.

This clonotype was seen ten or more times. This chain links TRBV29-1 with TRBJ2-7; possibly TRBD1 or TRBD2 for D (5 bases each). CDR1 is SQVTM and CDR2 is ANQGSEA in the germline V gene. The length of the CDR3 is 12 residues. V lost 7 bases to trimming and J lost 3 bases, with 13 bases between them. This chain's CDR3 is CSAGGDGYEQYF. In DNA form, the CDR3 reads TGCAGCGCGGGTGGGGACGGCTACGAGCAGTACTTC.

This clonotype appeared many times. The rearrangement links TRBV29-1 to TRBJ1-1, with D possibly TRBD1 on 6 matching bases. The CDR3 extends over 13 amino acids. V was trimmed by 4 bases and J by 1 base, leaving 10 bases between them. Germline V gene lookup returns CDR1 SQVTM and CDR2 ANQGSEA. The CDR3 sequence is CSVVRTENTEAFF. The DNA of the CDR3 is TGCAGCGTTGTTAGGACAGAGAACACTGAAGCTTTCTTT.

The chain is built from TRBV7-2 and TRBJ1-1; D ambiguous. The germline V gene encodes CDR1 SGHTA and CDR2 FQGNSA. The CDR3 runs to 11 residues. V lost 1 base and J lost 10, with 7 bases in between. CDR3 bases: TGTGCCAGCAGCTTAGAGCGTTTAGCTTTCTTT. This translates into CASSLERLAFF.

Ten or more counts support this clonotype. The chain carries TRBV12-3 or TRBV12-4 and TRBJ2-2; 7 bases align to TRBD1. Unmatched junction bases numbered 11, after V lost 3 bases and J lost 4 bases. The CDR3 is 17 amino acids. The CDR3 sequence is CASSFPFAPGGTGELFF. CDR3 sequence (DNA): TGTGCCAGCAGTTTCCCATTCGCGCCAGGGGGCACCGGGGAGCTGTTTTTT.

This clonotype was counted many times. V is TRBV19 and J is TRBJ2-7; possibly TRBD2 for D (7 bases). From germline, CDR1 is LNHDA and CDR2 SQIVND (reference sequence). CDR3 length equals 17 residues. Trimming cost V 7 bases and J 0 bases, with 22 bases left between them. The CDR3 sequence is CASTTMGGQAPSYEQYF. Here the CDR3 DNA reads TGTGCCAGTACCACAATGGGGGGGCAGGCACCCTCCTACGAGCAGTACTTC.

About this clonotype itself: A much larger clone is a single base away; this may be a read error. Likely a read error: the CDR3 ends without its conserved phenylalanine or tryptophan. J is TRBJ1-2 and V is TRBV5-8; D is unclear. Germline CDR1 and CDR2: SGHTS and YDEGEE. Trimming took 4 bases from V and 4 from J, leaving 11 bases between them. The CDR3 sequence is 13 residues long. The CDR3 region has the DNA TGTGCCAGCAGCGGCGGGGAAATCTATGGCTACACCCTC. Protein product: CASSGGEIYGYTL.

CDR3 coding DNA: TGTGCCAGCAGCTTAGCCCCCGGATCTGGCTACACCTTC. Its translation: CASSLAPGSGYTF. This sequence joins TRBV11-2 and TRBJ1-2; D gene ambiguous. V was shortened by 1 base and J by 7 bases, with 10 bases between the two germline ends. From germline, CDR1 is SGHAT and CDR2 FQNNGV. CDR3 length: 13 residues.

This clonotype was seen at least ten times. This chain uses TRBV5-1 with TRBJ2-7, with D perhaps matching TRBD1 or TRBD2 (5 bases each). Trimming pared 0 bases from V and 1 base from J, leaving 17 bases between. Per germline, CDR1 SGHRS and CDR2 YFSETQ. The CDR3 has 17 amino acids. CDR3 nucleotide sequence: TGCGCCAGCAGCTTGGCCCCTTCCGGGACGGCGTCCTACGAGCAGTACTTC. Protein product: CASSLAPSGTASYEQYF.

This clonotype has a count of ten or more. The rearrangement links TRBV27 to TRBJ1-1; 7 nucleotides match TRBD1. Germline V gene lookup returns CDR1 MNHEY and CDR2 SMNVEV (reference sequence). The V segment lost 3 bases and the J segment 7 bases; nucleotides outside the gene matches: 8. There are 14 residues in the CDR3. The CDR3 is CASSFAGDSHEAFF. The CDR3, as DNA: TGTGCCAGCAGTTTCGCCGGGGACAGCCATGAAGCTTTCTTT.

This clonotype appeared many times. The rearrangement links TRBV5-5 to TRBJ1-2, with a possible D match to TRBD1 (5 bases). Germline V gene lookup returns CDR1 SGHKS and CDR2 YYEKEE (reference sequence). The CDR3 covers 15 residues. The V end lost 2 bases, the J end lost 4 bases, and 15 bases lay between the germline ends. The CDR3 protein is CASSFEAGSGYGYTF. The CDR3 DNA reads as TGTGCCAGCAGCTTTGAGGCAGGGTCGGGCTATGGCTACACCTTC.

This clonotype was seen a handful of times. The rearrangement uses TRBV6-5 and TRBJ1-3, with a tentative D call TRBD1 (6 bases). The CDR3 spans 17 residues. Trimming pared 0 bases from V and 0 bases from J, leaving 12 bases between. The germline V gene encodes CDR1 MNHEY and CDR2 SVGAGI. The chain's CDR3 is CASSYSLDSLSGNTIYF. The CDR3 bases are TGTGCCAGCAGTTACTCCCTGGACAGCCTCTCTGGAAACACCATATATTTT.

This clonotype appeared many times. The rearrangement links TRBV11-2 to TRBJ1-1, with D unresolved. Germline V gene sequence: CDR1 SGHAT, CDR2 FQNNGV. Trimming shortened V by 8 bases and J by 0 bases, and 16 bases separated the two germline ends. The CDR3 extends over 15 amino acids. CDR3 protein: CASPKEGPLNTEAFF. The CDR3 region has the DNA TGTGCCAGCCCCAAGGAGGGCCCATTGAACACTGAAGCTTTCTTT. The full variable domain, its missing parts supplied by reference TRBV11-2 and TRBJ1-1, is EAGVAQSPRYKIIEKRQSVAFWCNPISGHATLYWYQQILGQGPKLLIQFQNNGVVDDSQLPKDRFSAERLKGVDSTLKIQPAKLEDSAVYLCASPKEGPLNTEAFFGQGTRLTVV.

This clonotype was found many times. The chain employs TRBV5-1 and TRBJ1-2; no reliable D call. Germline V gives CDR1 SGHRS, CDR2 YFSETQ. This CDR3 contains 14 residues. Trimming took off 1 base at V and 4 bases at J, with 11 bases between the two ends. The CDR3 here is CASSLYQAAYGYTF. CDR3 coding DNA: TGCGCCAGCAGCTTGTATCAGGCAGCCTATGGCTACACCTTC.

The chain is built from TRBV6-1 and TRBJ2-6; no definite D call. Germline V gene sequence: CDR1 MNHNS, CDR2 SASEGT. This CDR3 spans 13 amino acids. V shed 8 bases and J shed 2 bases, with 7 bases lying between them. This CDR3 reads CASLSPGANVLTF. CDR3 bases: TGTGCCAGCCTGTCTCCTGGGGCCAACGTCCTGACTTTC.

This clonotype appeared many times. This rearrangement joins TRBV5-1 to TRBJ2-7; 9 bases line up with TRBD2. From germline, CDR1 is SGHRS and CDR2 YFSETQ. The CDR3 has 15 residues. The junction had 4 bases not matched to a gene; V was cut back by 0 bases and J by 3 bases. CDR3: CASSLGASGDYEQYF. CDR3 DNA: TGCGCCAGCAGCTTGGGGGCTAGCGGGGACTACGAGCAGTACTTC.

This clonotype appeared many times. At one boundary the junction diverges from the germline segment, which might be a read error. V and J are TRBV12-3 or TRBV12-4 and TRBJ1-3; D perhaps matches TRBD1 (5 bases). This CDR3 is 16 amino acids long. CDR3 region: CASTPRWDLSGNTTYF. The CDR3 region has the DNA TGTGCCAGCACCCCTCGGTGGGACCTTTCTGGAAACACCACATATTTT.

This clonotype appeared many times. Here the CDR3 DNA reads TGTGCCAGCAGTGAAGGCCCGGGACAGGGGTCTTCCGAGCAGTACTTC. Translated, it gives CASSEGPGQGSSEQYF. The chain combines TRBV6-1 with TRBJ2-7; TRBD1 matches 10 bases. V trimming: 1 base; J trimming: 6 bases; junction bases outside the gene matches: 9. The CDR3 loop spans 16 amino acids. The germline V gene has CDR1 MNHNS and CDR2 SASEGT.

This clonotype was observed at least ten times. V and J are TRBV12-3 or TRBV12-4 and TRBJ2-7; D unclear. The V gene lost 1 base and the J gene lost 3 bases, with 13 bases spanning the gap. The CDR3 length is 15 residues. Here the CDR3 DNA reads TGTGCCAGCAGTTTAGGGTACAGACGGCTCTACGAGCAGTACTTC. Protein product: CASSLGYRRLYEQYF.